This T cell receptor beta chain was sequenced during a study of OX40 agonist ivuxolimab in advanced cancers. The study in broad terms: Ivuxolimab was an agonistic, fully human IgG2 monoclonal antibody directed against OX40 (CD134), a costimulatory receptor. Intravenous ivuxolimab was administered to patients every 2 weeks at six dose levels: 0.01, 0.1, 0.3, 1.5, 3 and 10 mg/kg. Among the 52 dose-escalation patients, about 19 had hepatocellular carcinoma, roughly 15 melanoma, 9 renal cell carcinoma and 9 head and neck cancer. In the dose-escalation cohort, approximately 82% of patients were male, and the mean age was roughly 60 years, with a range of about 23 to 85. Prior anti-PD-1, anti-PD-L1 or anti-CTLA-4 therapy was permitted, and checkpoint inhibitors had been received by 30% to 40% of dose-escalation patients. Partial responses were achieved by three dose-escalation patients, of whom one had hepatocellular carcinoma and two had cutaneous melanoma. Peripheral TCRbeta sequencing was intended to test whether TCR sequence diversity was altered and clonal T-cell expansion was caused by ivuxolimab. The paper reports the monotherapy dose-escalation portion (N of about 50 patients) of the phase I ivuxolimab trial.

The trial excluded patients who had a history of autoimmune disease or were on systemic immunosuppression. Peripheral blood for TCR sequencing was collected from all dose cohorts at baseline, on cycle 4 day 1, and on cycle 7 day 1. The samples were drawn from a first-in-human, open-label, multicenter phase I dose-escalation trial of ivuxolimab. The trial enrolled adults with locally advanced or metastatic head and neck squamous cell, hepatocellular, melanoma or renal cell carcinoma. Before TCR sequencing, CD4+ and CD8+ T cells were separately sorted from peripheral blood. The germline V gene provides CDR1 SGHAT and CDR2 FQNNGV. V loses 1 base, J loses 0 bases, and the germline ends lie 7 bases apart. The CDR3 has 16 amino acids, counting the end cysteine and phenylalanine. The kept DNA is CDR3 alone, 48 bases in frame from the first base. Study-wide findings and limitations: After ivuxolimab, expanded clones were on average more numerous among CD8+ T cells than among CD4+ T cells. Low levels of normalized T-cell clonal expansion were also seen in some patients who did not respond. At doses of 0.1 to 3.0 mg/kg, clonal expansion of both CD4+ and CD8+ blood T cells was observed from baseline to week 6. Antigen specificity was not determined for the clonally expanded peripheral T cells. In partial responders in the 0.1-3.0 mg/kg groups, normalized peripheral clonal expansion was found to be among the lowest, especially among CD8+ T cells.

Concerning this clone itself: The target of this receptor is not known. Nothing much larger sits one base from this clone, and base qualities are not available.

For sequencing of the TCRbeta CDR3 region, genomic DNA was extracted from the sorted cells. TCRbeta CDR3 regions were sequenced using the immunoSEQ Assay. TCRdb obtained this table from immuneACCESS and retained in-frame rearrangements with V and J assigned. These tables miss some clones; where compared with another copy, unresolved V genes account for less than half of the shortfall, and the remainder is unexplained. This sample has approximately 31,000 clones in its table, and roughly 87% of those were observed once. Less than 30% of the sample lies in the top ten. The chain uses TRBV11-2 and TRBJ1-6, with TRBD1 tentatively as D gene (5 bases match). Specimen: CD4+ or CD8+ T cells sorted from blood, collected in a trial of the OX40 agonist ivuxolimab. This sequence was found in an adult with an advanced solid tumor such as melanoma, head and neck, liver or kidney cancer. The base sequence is TGTGCCAGCAGCTTAGGGGGGAGCTCCTATAATTCACCCCTCCACTTT. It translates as CASSLGGSSYNSPLHF.